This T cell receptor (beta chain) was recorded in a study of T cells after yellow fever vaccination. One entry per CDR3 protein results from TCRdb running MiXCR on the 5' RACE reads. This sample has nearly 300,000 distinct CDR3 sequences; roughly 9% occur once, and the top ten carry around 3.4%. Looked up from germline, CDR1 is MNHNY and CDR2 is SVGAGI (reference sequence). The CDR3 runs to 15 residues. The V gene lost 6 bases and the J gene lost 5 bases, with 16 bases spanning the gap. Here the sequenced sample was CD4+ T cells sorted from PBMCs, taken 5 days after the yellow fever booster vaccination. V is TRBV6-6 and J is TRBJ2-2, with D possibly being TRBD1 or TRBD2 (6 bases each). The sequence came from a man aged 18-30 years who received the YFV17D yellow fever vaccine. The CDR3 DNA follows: TGTGCCAGCAGCCTGGGCGGGACACTTACCGGGGAGCTGTTTTTT. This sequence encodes CASSLGGTLTGELFF.